This T cell receptor beta chain was recovered during a study of T-cell reconstitution after alpha-beta-depleted transplantation in children. This clonotype was seen a few times. Its antigen remains unidentified. Study-level points and caveats: It was surviving recipient T cells and thymic progenitors that gave some patients high TCRbeta diversity at day 60. Newly made T cells mostly supplied T-cell counts and diversity one year after transplant. As was reported, about two months after transplant, alpha-beta T cells came from several hundred expanded graft clones.

Per germline, CDR1 SGHRS and CDR2 YFSETQ. V was cut by 5 bases and J by 1 base, with 10 bases left in between. CDR3 length: 14 amino acids. Library preparation (for TCRbeta) was performed with unique molecular identifiers. TCRdb recomputed calls from the PCR reads with MiXCR, one row per CDR3 protein. The data show hundreds of thousands of distinct CDR3 sequences, over 10% seen once. The sequencing used PBMCs, mostly from graft donor cells, collected 360 days after TCRalphabeta/CD19-depleted stem cell transplant. The chain employs TRBV5-1 and TRBJ2-1; no clear D gene. The TCR comes from a male patient younger than 18 who had a stem cell transplant for acute myeloid leukemia, so the T cells may come from the graft donor. The CDR3 coding sequence is TGCGCCAGCAGGTGGACCGATTCCTACAATGAGCAGTTCTTC. Translating gives CASRWTDSYNEQFF.